One and the same sample provided the 3 T cell receptor beta chains below, sequenced in a study of T-cell reconstitution after alpha-beta-depleted transplantation in children. Unique molecular identifiers were built into the TCRbeta library. MiXCR was run by TCRdb on the PCR reads, yielding one entry per CDR3 protein. The sample has 670,000 or so distinct CDR3 sequences, around 13% seen once. Here the sequenced sample was PBMCs, taken before TCRalphabeta/CD19-depleted stem cell transplant. The receptor source for this set is a girl aged 2-9 years with congenital amegakaryocytic thrombocytopenia, due to receive a stem cell transplant.

The chain carries TRBV20-1 and TRBJ2-7; D might be TRBD1 or TRBD2, each matching 5 bases. This CDR3 region has 15 residues. The V end was cut by 5 bases, the J end by 5 bases, with 22 bases between. Germline CDR1 reads DFQATT; CDR2 reads SNEGSKA (reference sequence). This CDR3 is CSAQPGASLDDEQYF. The CDR3 nucleotides read TGCAGTGCTCAACCCGGGGCTAGCCTTGATGACGAGCAGTACTTC.

This clonotype was seen a handful of times. The rearrangement links TRBV7-2 to TRBJ2-7, with a weak D call TRBD1 (5 bases). The CDR3 loop spans 15 amino acids. V was trimmed by 6 bases and J by 0 bases, leaving 15 bases between them. Looked up from germline, CDR1 is SGHTA and CDR2 is FQGNSA. CDR3 amino acids: CASSHRRTGSYEQYF. CDR3 in DNA: TGTGCCAGCAGTCACAGGCGGACGGGCTCCTACGAGCAGTACTTC.

V is TRBV4-1 and J is TRBJ2-7, with a tentative D call TRBD1 (6 bases). The germline CDR1 and CDR2 sequences are MGHRA and YSYEKL. Trimming shortened V by 3 bases and J by 5 bases, and 14 bases separated the two germline ends. The CDR3 totals 14 residues. CDR3 DNA sequence: TGCGCCAGCAGCCATCAAGTGGGGGCACACGAGCAGTACTTC. It is translated as CASSHQVGAHEQYF.